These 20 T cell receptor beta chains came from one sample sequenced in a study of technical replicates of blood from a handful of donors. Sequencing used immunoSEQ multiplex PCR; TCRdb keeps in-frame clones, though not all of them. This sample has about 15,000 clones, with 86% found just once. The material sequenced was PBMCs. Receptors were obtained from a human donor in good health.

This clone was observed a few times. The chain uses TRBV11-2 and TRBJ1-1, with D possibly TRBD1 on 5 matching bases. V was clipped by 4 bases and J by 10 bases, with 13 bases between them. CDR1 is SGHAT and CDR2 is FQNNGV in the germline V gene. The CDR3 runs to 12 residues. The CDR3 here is CASSSHGGAAFF. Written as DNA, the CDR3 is TGTGCCAGCAGCTCGCACGGTGGGGCAGCTTTCTTT.

CDR3 region: CASSRDSSGTDTQYF. The CDR3, as DNA: TGCGCCAGCAGCCGCGATTCTAGCGGAACAGATACGCAGTATTTT. This rearrangement joins TRBV5-1 to TRBJ2-3, with TRBD2 matching over 7 bases. The germline CDR1 and CDR2 sequences are SGHRS and YFSETQ. The CDR3 has 15 amino acids. The V gene end was trimmed by 4 bases and the J gene end by 3 bases; junction bases not matched to a gene: 8. The whole variable domain, filled in from reference TRBV5-1 and TRBJ2-3, reads KAGVTQTPRYLIKTRGQQVTLSCSPISGHRSVSWYQQTPGQGLQFLFEYFSETQRNKGNFPGRFSGRQFSNSRSEMNVSTLELGDSALYLCASSRDSSGTDTQYFGPGTRLTVL.

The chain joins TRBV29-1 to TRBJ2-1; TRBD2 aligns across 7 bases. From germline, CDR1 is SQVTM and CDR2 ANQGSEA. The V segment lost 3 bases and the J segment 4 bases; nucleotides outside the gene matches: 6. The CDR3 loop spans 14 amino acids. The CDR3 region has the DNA TGCAGCGTTGAGCCGCTAGCGGCTTACAATGAGCAGTTCTTC. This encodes CSVEPLAAYNEQFF.

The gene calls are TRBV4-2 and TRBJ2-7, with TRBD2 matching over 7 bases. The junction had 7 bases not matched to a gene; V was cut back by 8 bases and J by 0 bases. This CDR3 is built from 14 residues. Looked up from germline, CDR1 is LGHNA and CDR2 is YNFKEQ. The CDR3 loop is CASAPSGGSYEQYF. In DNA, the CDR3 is TGTGCCAGCGCCCCTAGCGGCGGCTCCTACGAGCAGTACTTC.

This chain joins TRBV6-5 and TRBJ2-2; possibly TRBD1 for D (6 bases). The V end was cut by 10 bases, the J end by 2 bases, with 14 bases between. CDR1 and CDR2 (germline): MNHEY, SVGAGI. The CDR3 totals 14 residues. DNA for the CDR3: TGTGCCACCAGCGGACAGCTAAACACCGGGGAGCTGTTTTTT. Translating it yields CATSGQLNTGELFF.

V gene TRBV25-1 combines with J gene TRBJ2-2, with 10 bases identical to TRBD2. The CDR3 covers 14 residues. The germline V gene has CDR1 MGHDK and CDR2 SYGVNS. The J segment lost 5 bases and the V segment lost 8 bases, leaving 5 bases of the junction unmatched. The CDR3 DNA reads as TGTGCCAGCTCGGGACTAGCGTTAACCGGGGAGCTGTTTTTT. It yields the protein CASSGLALTGELFF.

The CDR3 region has the DNA TGTGCTAGTGGTTTGGGGCTAGCGGAGAACAATGAGCAGTTCTTC. Its translation: CASGLGLAENNEQFF. The chain links TRBV12-5 to TRBJ2-1; TRBD2 aligns across 7 bases. The CDR3 runs to 15 residues. Germline loops: CDR1 LGHNT, CDR2 FRNRAP. V gave up 1 base and J gave up 5 bases; unmatched junction bases: 5. The whole variable domain, remainder taken from reference TRBV12-5 and TRBJ2-1, is DARVTQTPRHKVTEMGQEVTMRCQPILGHNTVFWYRQTMMQGLELLAYFRNRAPLDDSGMPKDRFSAEMPDATLATLKIQPSEPRDSAVYFCASGLGLAENNEQFFGPGTRLTVL.

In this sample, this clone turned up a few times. CDR3 region: CASRLSHSGANVLTF. CDR3 sequence (DNA): TGTGCCAGCAGATTGAGCCATTCTGGGGCCAACGTCCTGACTTTC. The rearrangement joins TRBV6-1 to TRBJ2-6; D not certain. This CDR3 comprises 15 residues. V was cut by 6 bases and J by 1 base, with 10 bases left in between. Germline values: CDR1 MNHNS, CDR2 SASEGT.

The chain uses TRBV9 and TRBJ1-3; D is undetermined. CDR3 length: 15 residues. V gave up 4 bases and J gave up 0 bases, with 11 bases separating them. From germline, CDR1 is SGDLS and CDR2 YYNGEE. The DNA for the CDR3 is TGTGCCAGCAGCCCCCAGATCGTCTCTGGAAACACCATATATTTT. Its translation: CASSPQIVSGNTIYF.

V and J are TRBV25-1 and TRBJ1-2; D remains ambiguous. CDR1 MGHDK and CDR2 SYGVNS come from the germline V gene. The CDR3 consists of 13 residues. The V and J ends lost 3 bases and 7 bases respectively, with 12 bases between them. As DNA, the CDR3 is TGTGCCAGCAGTGATAGGAGGGATACTGGCTACACCTTC. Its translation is CASSDRRDTGYTF.

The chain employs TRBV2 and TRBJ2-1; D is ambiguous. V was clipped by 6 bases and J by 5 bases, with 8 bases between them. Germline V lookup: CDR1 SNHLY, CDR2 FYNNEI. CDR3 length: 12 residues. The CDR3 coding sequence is TGTGCCAGCAGGCCCCAGAACAATGAGCAGTTCTTC. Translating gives CASRPQNNEQFF.

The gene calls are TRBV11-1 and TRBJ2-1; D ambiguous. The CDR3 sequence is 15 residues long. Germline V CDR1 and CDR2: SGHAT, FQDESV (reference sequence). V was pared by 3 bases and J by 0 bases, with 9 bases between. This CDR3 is CASSFGGSSYNEQFF. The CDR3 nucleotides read TGTGCCAGCAGCTTCGGCGGAAGCTCCTACAATGAGCAGTTCTTC.

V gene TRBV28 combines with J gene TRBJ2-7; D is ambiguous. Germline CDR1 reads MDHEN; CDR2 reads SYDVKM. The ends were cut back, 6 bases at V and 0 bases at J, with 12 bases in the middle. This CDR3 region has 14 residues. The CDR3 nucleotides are TGTGCCAGCAGCGGATTAAGGAGCTCCTACGAGCAGTACTTC. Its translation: CASSGLRSSYEQYF.

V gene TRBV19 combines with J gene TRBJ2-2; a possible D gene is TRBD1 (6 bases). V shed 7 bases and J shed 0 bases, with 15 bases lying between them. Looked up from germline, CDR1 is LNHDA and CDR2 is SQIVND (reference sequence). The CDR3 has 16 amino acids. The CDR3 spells CASKIPWTANTGELFF. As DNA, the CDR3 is TGTGCCAGTAAGATCCCATGGACAGCGAACACCGGGGAGCTGTTTTTT.

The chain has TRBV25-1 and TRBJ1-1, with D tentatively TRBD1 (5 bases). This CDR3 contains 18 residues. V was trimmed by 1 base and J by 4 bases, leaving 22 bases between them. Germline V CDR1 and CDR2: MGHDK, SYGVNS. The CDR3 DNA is TGTGCCAGCAGTGAATCCCACGATTTCCGGGACTTAGGCACTGAAGCTTTCTTT. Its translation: CASSESHDFRDLGTEAFF.

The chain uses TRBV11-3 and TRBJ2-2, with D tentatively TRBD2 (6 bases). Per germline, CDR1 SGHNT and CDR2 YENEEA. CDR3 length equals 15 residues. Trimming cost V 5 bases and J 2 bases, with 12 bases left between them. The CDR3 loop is CASSPDYYNTGELFF. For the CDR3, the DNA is TGTGCCAGCAGCCCGGACTATTATAACACCGGGGAGCTGTTTTTT.

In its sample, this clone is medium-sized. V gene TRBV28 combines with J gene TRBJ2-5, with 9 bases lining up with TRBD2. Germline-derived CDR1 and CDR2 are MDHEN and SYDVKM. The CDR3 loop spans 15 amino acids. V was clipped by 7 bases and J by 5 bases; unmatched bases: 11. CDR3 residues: CASTAGREGGETQYF. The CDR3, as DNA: TGTGCCAGCACCGCAGGGCGGGAGGGGGGGGAGACCCAGTACTTC.

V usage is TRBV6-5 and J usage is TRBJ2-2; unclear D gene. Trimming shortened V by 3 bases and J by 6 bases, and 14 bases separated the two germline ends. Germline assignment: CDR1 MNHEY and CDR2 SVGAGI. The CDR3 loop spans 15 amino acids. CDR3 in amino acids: CASSYRPGLAGELFF. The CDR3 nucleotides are TGTGCCAGCAGTTATAGACCGGGTCTCGCCGGGGAGCTGTTTTTT.

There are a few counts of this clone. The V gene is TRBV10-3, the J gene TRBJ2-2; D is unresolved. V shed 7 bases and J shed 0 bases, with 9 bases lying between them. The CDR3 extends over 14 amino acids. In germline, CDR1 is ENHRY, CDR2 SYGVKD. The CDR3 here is CAITRDSNTGELFF. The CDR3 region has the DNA TGTGCCATCACCCGCGATTCGAACACCGGGGAGCTGTTTTTT.

The CDR3 loop is CASVDLGARRNEQYF. The CDR3 nucleotides are TGTGCCAGCGTGGATTTAGGGGCGCGTAGGAACGAGCAGTACTTC. The genes are TRBV5-8 and TRBJ2-7, with D tentatively TRBD1 (5 bases). V lost 7 bases and J 5 bases, leaving 22 bases between the germline ends. The V gene's germline CDR1 is SGHTS and CDR2 YDEGEE. The length of the CDR3 is 15 residues.